This T cell receptor (beta chain) was obtained from a study of CD8 T cells in ankylosing spondylitis. Study results and limitations: Among TCR beta sequences, a motif of eight highly homologous variants appeared characteristic of ankylosing spondylitis blood. Reported data indicate significant enrichment of disease-linked clones within matched ankylosing spondylitis synovial fluid.

The CDR3 contains 17 residues. The ends lost 3 bases at V and 9 bases at J; junction bases unmatched: 13. Germline-derived CDR1 and CDR2 are LNHNV and YYDKDF (reference sequence). One entry per CDR3 protein results from TCRdb running MiXCR on the 5' RACE reads. The sample consists of fewer than 550,000 distinct CDR3 sequences, approximately 5.3% of them appearing once. This clonotype was seen a few times. What it recognizes is unknown. This chain joins TRBV15 and TRBJ2-1; TRBD2 aligns across 11 bases. This clonotype originated in a male donor with ankylosing spondylitis. The source material was blood, either unsorted or a sorted T cell fraction (not recorded which). CDR3 loop: CATSRGFTSGSGFEQFF. The CDR3 bases are TGTGCCACCAGCAGGGGGTTCACTAGCGGGAGTGGTTTTGAGCAGTTCTTC.